The sequence of this T cell receptor (beta chain) was determined in a study of metastatic and nonmetastatic thyroid tumors. For the study at large: The authors compared repertoires across blood and tumor or nodule tissue from malignant and benign thyroid patients. Findings and limits, study-wide: For both blood and tumor, malignant thyroid tumors reportedly showed significantly higher TCR beta diversity than benign nodules did.

This clone was recorded at least ten times. Antigen: not known. The germline gives CDR1 SGDLS, CDR2 YYNGEE. With V trimmed by 0 bases and J by 4 bases, 3 bases remained unmatched. CDR3 length equals 14 residues. Under the authors' procedure: A papillary thyroid cancer distant-metastasis classifier was built from CDR3 differences across clinicopathological groups. TCRdb ran MiXCR on the PCR reads. The V and J calls come from TCRdb's annotation, not from the publication. Of about 90,000 clones listed, about 9.1% are singletons. No treatment had been given to any patient before thyroid surgery. The clonotype was recovered from a female donor with papillary thyroid cancer or a benign thyroid nodule (not recorded which). Some clones in this sample may be carry-over from other donors' samples. The chain recombines TRBV9 with TRBJ1-2; 7 bases match TRBD1. Sequenced sample: blood. CDR3 sequence (DNA): TGTGCCAGCAGCGTAGAAAACAGGGGCTATGGCTACACCTTC. This encodes CASSVENRGYGYTF.